The subject of this entry is one T cell receptor beta chain. Antigen: not known. This sample was included in a study of shared clonotypes between healthy human individuals. Whole-study context: CD8 memory received one plate per donor, CD8 naive two, CD4 memory three and CD4 naive three.

Those who donated were healthy HIV-negative adults, with no recent acute infections or vaccinations reported. The authors ran the assay at deep level. The repertoire was sequenced with immunoSEQ multiplex PCR; TCRdb's copy has only in-frame clones and lacks some. The table records about 2,500,000 clones, over 85% of them present only once. Germline lookup yields CDR1 KGHSH and CDR2 LQKENI. Trimming took off 6 bases at V and 5 bases at J, with 16 bases between the two ends. The CDR3 is 15 residues long. Study conclusions and caveats: Naive subsets generally exceeded memory subsets in estimated richness.

This sequence originates from a man between 18 and 35 years old in good health. The sample comprised naive CD4+ T cells sorted from blood. Indicated subset: CD45RA+ positively selected. The genes are TRBV18 and TRBJ1-4; D gene uncertain. This CDR3 reads CASSQYSGGNEKLFF. In nucleotides, the CDR3 is TGTGCCAGCTCCCAATACAGCGGCGGGAATGAAAAACTGTTTTTT.